In its sample, the clone carrying this T cell receptor (beta chain) was seen once. This record comes from a study of blood T cell repertoires in COVID-19. Study at large: Donors in the United States, Italy and Spain gave samples during acute or convalescent COVID-19. Sample material is recorded as cDNA or gDNA derived from T cells, B-cell-depleted T cells, or PBMCs.

In the original processing: Estimated nucleated cell counts came from reference gene primer amplification. Some clones are missing from TCRdb's copy, which holds only in-frame ones; the method was immunoSEQ multiplex PCR. That table is the source of V, J and clone size, and D and trimming were worked out from the DNA. The data show about 140,000 clones, roughly four fifths seen once. CDR1 and CDR2 (germline): LGHDT, YNNKEL (reference sequence). The germline V and J ends were trimmed by 0 bases and 7 bases, with 12 bases remaining between them. The CDR3 is 14 residues long. This TCR was sampled from a human donor in a cohort sampled during active COVID-19. The sample was peripheral blood. The chain combines TRBV3-1 (or the pseudogene TRBV3-2) with TRBJ2-5; D is undetermined. DNA of the CDR3: TGTGCCAGCAGCCAAGATCCGGGTTTGGGGACCCAGTACTTC. It is translated as CASSQDPGLGTQYF.